Presented here are 25 T cell receptor beta chains from one specimen sequenced in a study of glioma-infiltrating T cells. TCR alpha and beta CDR3 regions were amplified from RNA using iRepertoire nested multiplex PCR. One entry per CDR3 protein, called by TCRdb with MiXCR from the multiplex PCR reads. The sample records more than 350,000 distinct CDR3 sequences, roughly 41% being singletons. Specimen: glioma tissue, nonneoplastic brain tissue, or PBMCs (not recorded which). Receptors were obtained from a human donor with low-grade glioma or glioblastoma, undergoing nonglioma brain surgery, or in good health (not recorded which).

At least ten counts were recorded for this clonotype. The chain combines TRBV28 with TRBJ2-3; no clear D gene. This CDR3 contains 12 residues. V was shortened by 3 bases and J by 7 bases, with 8 bases between the two germline ends. Germline V gene sequence: CDR1 MDHEN, CDR2 SYDVKM. The CDR3 bases are TGTGCCAGCAGTTTTGTCCGGTATACGCAGTATTTT. Its protein product is CASSFVRYTQYF.

This clonotype was recorded only once. J is TRBJ2-7 and V is TRBV20-1; D possibly corresponds to TRBD2 (6 bases). The CDR3 spans 14 residues. The V and J ends lost 4 bases and 2 bases respectively, with 15 bases between them. Germline CDR1 is DFQATT and CDR2 is SNEGSKA (reference sequence). The CDR3 spells CSAKVAEHTYEQYF. DNA for the CDR3: TGCAGTGCTAAAGTAGCGGAACACACCTACGAGCAGTACTTC.

The CDR3 reads CSAPGPGGEKLFF. CDR3 DNA: TGCAGTGCTCCAGGGCCGGGAGGTGAAAAACTGTTTTTT. The chain uses TRBV20-1 and TRBJ1-4, with D maybe TRBD1 (5 bases). CDR3 length: 13 amino acids. Germline CDR1 is DFQATT and CDR2 is SNEGSKA (reference sequence). The V gene lost 5 bases and the J gene lost 7 bases, with 14 bases spanning the gap.

Concerning this clonotype itself: A much larger clone differs by one base, so this may be a read error. V usage is TRBV27 and J usage is TRBJ1-1; D gene ambiguous. The germline V gene encodes CDR1 MNHEY and CDR2 SMNVEV (reference sequence). The CDR3 is 15 amino acids. The ends were cut back, 8 bases at V and 3 bases at J, with 19 bases in the middle. CDR3 in DNA: TGTGCCAGCCGCATTGGTGGGCAGACGGACACTGAAGCTTTCTTT. Its protein is CASRIGGQTDTEAFF.

Remarks on this clonotype: This clone may be a read error of a much larger clone one base away. The chain recombines TRBV28 with TRBJ1-6; unclear D gene. The CDR3 consists of 16 residues. The V end was cut by 1 base, the J end by 8 bases, with 15 bases between. Germline V gene data show CDR1 as MDHEN and CDR2 as SYDVKM. The CDR3 reads CASSLYRWAGDSPLHF. The CDR3 coding sequence is TGTGCCAGCAGTTTATATCGGTGGGCCGGAGATTCACCCCTCCACTTT.

Worth noting for this clonotype: One end of the junction fails to match germline, which may point to a read error. The chain uses TRBV4-1 and TRBJ2-1; D is unclear. The CDR3 is made up of 16 amino acids. CDR1 MGHRA and CDR2 YSYEKL come from the germline V gene. The CDR3, as DNA: TGCGCCAGCAGCCAAGCCCCGAATGCACAAGGAATTGAGCAGCTCTTC. It is translated as CASSQAPNAQGIEQLF.

The rearrangement uses TRBV20-1 and TRBJ1-2, with a possible D match to TRBD1 (6 bases). V shed 6 bases and J shed 0 bases, with 11 bases lying between them. This CDR3 contains 13 residues. Germline loops: CDR1 DFQATT, CDR2 SNEGSKA (reference sequence). The CDR3 DNA sequence: TGCAGTGCCGGGGGGCTTCCTAACTATGGCTACACCTTC. Amino acid sequence: CSAGGLPNYGYTF.

The V gene is TRBV11-2, the J gene TRBJ1-1; D gene uncertain. CDR1 and CDR2 (germline): SGHAT, FQNNGV. This CDR3 region has 13 residues. V shed 3 bases and J shed 1 base, with 6 bases lying between them. The CDR3 DNA reads as TGTGCCAGCAGCTTTATGAAGAACACTGAAGCTTTCTTT. Its protein product is CASSFMKNTEAFF.

The rearrangement joins TRBV28 to TRBJ1-1; D might be TRBD1 (5 bases). The ends were cut back, 1 base at V and 1 base at J, with 19 bases in the middle. Germline V gene lookup returns CDR1 MDHEN and CDR2 SYDVKM. The CDR3 is 18 amino acids. This chain's CDR3 is CASSLLWGTPDRNTEAFF. Here the CDR3 DNA reads TGTGCCAGCAGTTTATTATGGGGGACCCCCGACAGGAACACTGAAGCTTTCTTT.

Concerning this clonotype: A read error may be the cause here, since a much bigger clone is one base away. The CDR3 coding sequence is TGTGCCAGCAGGCCTGTCCCTACGGGCAATCAGCCCCAGCATTTT. This codes for CASRPVPTGNQPQHF. V is TRBV6-6 and J is TRBJ1-5; no reliable D call. V lost 6 bases, J lost 2 bases, and 14 bases lay in between. Germline V CDR1 and CDR2: MNHNY, SVGAGI (reference sequence). The CDR3 is made up of 15 amino acids.

The chain has TRBV10-3 and TRBJ2-1; TRBD2 matches 7 bases. The CDR3 has 15 residues. CDR1 ENHRY and CDR2 SYGVKD come from the germline V gene. V trimming: 2 bases; J trimming: 4 bases; junction bases outside the gene matches: 5. The CDR3 DNA reads as TGTGCCATCAGTGAGGGCCTAGCGGCTTACAATGAGCAGTTCTTC. Its translation is CAISEGLAAYNEQFF.

This chain uses TRBV6-6 with TRBJ1-1, with D possibly TRBD1 on 5 matching bases. V was trimmed by 2 bases and J by 7 bases, leaving 8 bases between them. This CDR3 comprises 12 residues. Germline V gene sequence: CDR1 MNHNY, CDR2 SVGAGI (reference sequence). DNA of the CDR3: TGTGCCAGCAGTTACCCAGGGTTTGAAGCTTTCTTT. Its translation is CASSYPGFEAFF.

This clonotype was found a few times. The V and J genes are TRBV25-1 and TRBJ2-6; 10 bases agree with TRBD1. Germline-derived CDR1 and CDR2 are MGHDK and SYGVNS. The CDR3 loop spans 17 amino acids. Trimming cost V 10 bases and J 1 base; bases outside gene matches: 10. The CDR3 protein is CAIRGTGAGSGANVLTF. The CDR3 DNA reads as TGTGCCATCAGGGGGACAGGGGCCGGTTCTGGGGCCAACGTCCTGACTTTC.

This sequence joins TRBV6-1 and TRBJ2-1; TRBD1 is a possible D gene (5 bases). V gave up 8 bases and J gave up 7 bases, with 15 bases separating them. The CDR3 runs to 13 residues. In germline, CDR1 is MNHNS, CDR2 SASEGT. The CDR3 nucleotides read TGTGCCAGCCGGCAAGGGGTTCAGAATGAGCAGTTCTTC. Residues: CASRQGVQNEQFF.

This chain links TRBV20-1 with TRBJ2-7; no firm D call. The germline gives CDR1 DFQATT, CDR2 SNEGSKA (reference sequence). V was pared by 4 bases and J by 1 base, with 17 bases between. The CDR3 loop spans 15 amino acids. This chain's CDR3 is CSAITIKDLSYEQYF. CDR3 sequence (DNA): TGCAGTGCTATTACCATTAAAGACCTTTCCTACGAGCAGTACTTC.

This clonotype was seen more than once but under ten times. The chain employs TRBV20-1 and TRBJ2-2; no clear D gene. This CDR3 has 12 residues. Germline V gene sequence: CDR1 DFQATT, CDR2 SNEGSKA (reference sequence). V was clipped by 4 bases and J by 6 bases, with 9 bases between them. CDR3 protein: CSATSPPGELFF. For the CDR3, the DNA is TGCAGTGCTACCTCTCCCCCCGGGGAGCTGTTTTTT.

The rearrangement uses TRBV7-9 and TRBJ2-4; D possibly matches TRBD1 or TRBD2 (6 bases each). Germline-derived CDR1 and CDR2 are SEHNR and FQNEAQ (reference sequence). Trimming shortened V by 4 bases and J by 0 bases, and 13 bases separated the two germline ends. The CDR3 is made up of 16 amino acids. CDR3 sequence: CASSSGAGLAKNIQYF. CDR3 nucleotides: TGTGCCAGCAGCTCGGGGGCAGGACTAGCCAAAAACATTCAGTACTTC.

This clonotype was detected a few times. This chain joins TRBV19 and TRBJ2-3; 7 bases are a match to TRBD1. This CDR3 comprises 14 residues. Germline V gene sequence: CDR1 LNHDA, CDR2 SQIVND (reference sequence). V shed 7 bases, J shed 1 base, and the junction held 5 bases outside the gene matches. The CDR3 loop reads CASTIQGRTDTQYF. Written as DNA, the CDR3 is TGTGCCAGTACCATACAGGGGCGCACAGATACGCAGTATTTT.

This clonotype has only a few counts. The chain uses TRBV28 and TRBJ1-1; D remains unclear. The CDR3 covers 13 residues. Germline loops: CDR1 MDHEN, CDR2 SYDVKM. V lost 6 bases and J 4 bases, leaving 12 bases between the germline ends. DNA for the CDR3: TGTGCCAGCAGGAGCGCTTGGGGCACTGAAGCTTTCTTT. It encodes CASRSAWGTEAFF.

The chain has TRBV4-2 and TRBJ2-3; either TRBD1 or TRBD2 may supply D (5 bases each). The CDR3 runs 15 residues. The V end was cut by 6 bases, the J end by 0 bases, with 13 bases between. Germline CDR1 LGHNA, CDR2 YNFKEQ. The CDR3 sequence is CASSASGASTDTQYF. CDR3 coding DNA: TGTGCCAGCAGTGCGTCCGGGGCTAGCACAGATACGCAGTATTTT.

This clonotype was detected many times. The V and J genes are TRBV27 and TRBJ1-5, with 7 positions matching TRBD1. Germline values: CDR1 MNHEY, CDR2 SMNVEV (reference sequence). CDR3 length equals 13 residues. V lost 1 base and J lost 7; bases outside the gene matches: 1. CDR3 loop: CASSLFRGQPQHF. Written as DNA, the CDR3 is TGTGCCAGCAGTTTATTCAGGGGGCAGCCCCAGCATTTT.

In the case of this clonotype: This may arise from a read error, as a much more abundant clone is one base away. The chain has TRBV12-3 or TRBV12-4 and TRBJ2-3, with a tentative D call TRBD2 (6 bases). V was trimmed by 4 bases and J by 3 bases, leaving 11 bases between them. This CDR3 has 14 residues. CDR3 sequence (DNA): TGTGCCAGCAGTTACCGGGAGAGAACAGATACGCAGTATTTT. It specifies CASSYRERTDTQYF.

For this clonotype: A junction boundary mismatches the germline segment, possibly from a read error. This rearrangement joins TRBV28 to TRBJ2-7; D might be TRBD2 (5 bases). This CDR3 has 15 residues. Germline CDR1 reads MDHEN; CDR2 reads SYDVKM. The CDR3 region is CGSSLDVGGAYEQYF. The CDR3 coding sequence is TGTGGCAGCAGTTTAGACGTAGGAGGCGCCTACGAGCAGTACTTC.

Details on this clonotype: A junction boundary mismatches the germline segment, possibly from a read error. The rearrangement links TRBV7-8 to TRBJ2-1, with TRBD2 matching 7 bases. The CDR3 is made up of 14 amino acids. Per the germline V gene, CDR1 is SGHVS and CDR2 is FQNEAQ. The CDR3 reads CASSSSGPYNGQFF. The CDR3 nucleotides are TGTGCCAGCAGCTCTAGCGGCCCCTACAATGGGCAGTTCTTC.

The genes are TRBV7-2 and TRBJ1-2; D ambiguous. The CDR3 runs 17 residues. V was cut by 5 bases and J by 7 bases, with 26 bases left in between. Germline lookup yields CDR1 SGHTA and CDR2 FQGNSA. Here the CDR3 reads CASSPAPGQPTQGGYTF. The CDR3 DNA reads as TGTGCCAGCAGCCCCGCCCCAGGCCAGCCAACACAAGGTGGCTACACCTTC.